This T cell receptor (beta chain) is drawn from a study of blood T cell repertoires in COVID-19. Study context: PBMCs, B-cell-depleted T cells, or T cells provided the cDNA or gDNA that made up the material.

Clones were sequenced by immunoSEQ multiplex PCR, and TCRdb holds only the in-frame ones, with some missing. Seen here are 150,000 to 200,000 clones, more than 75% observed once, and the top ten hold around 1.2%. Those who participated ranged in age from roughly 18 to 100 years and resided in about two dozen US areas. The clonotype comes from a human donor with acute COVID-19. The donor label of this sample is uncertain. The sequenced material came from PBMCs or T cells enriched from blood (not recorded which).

CDR3 DNA sequence: TGTGCCAGCAAAAACCCGGGACTACAATACGAGCAGTACTTC. This codes for CASKNPGLQYEQYF. The chain links TRBV27 to TRBJ2-7, with 7 bases fitting TRBD2. Germline CDR1 reads MNHEY; CDR2 reads SMNVEV (reference sequence). The junction had 10 bases not matched to a gene; V was cut back by 7 bases and J by 4 bases. The CDR3 totals 14 residues.